A single sample is the source of the 17 T cell receptor beta chains below, sequenced in a study of blood T cell repertoires in COVID-19. The data were produced by immunoSEQ multiplex PCR, yet TCRdb's version contains in-frame clones alone and is incomplete. The sample includes approximately 210,000 clones, 83% seen only once; the top ten take about 2.5%. The sample taken for sequencing was peripheral blood. The receptor source for this set is a woman aged 40 to 50 with active or convalescent COVID-19.

The chain uses TRBV6-5 and TRBJ2-7; D not resolved. The germline CDR1 and CDR2 sequences are MNHEY and SVGAGI. The V gene lost 5 bases and the J gene lost 0 bases, with 11 bases spanning the gap. The CDR3 sequence is 14 residues long. Here the CDR3 reads CASSPRGISYEQYF. The CDR3 bases are TGTGCCAGCAGTCCCCGAGGCATCTCCTACGAGCAGTACTTC.

The chain uses TRBV5-1 and TRBJ1-4; 10 nucleotides align to TRBD1. V lost 4 bases, J lost 13 bases, and 10 bases stayed unmatched. CDR3 size: 14 residues. The V gene's germline CDR1 is SGHRS and CDR2 YFSETQ. Here the CDR3 reads CASSPGQGTLRLFF. The CDR3 coding sequence is TGCGCCAGCAGCCCGGGACAGGGGACTTTAAGACTGTTTTTT.

This chain links TRBV4-3 with TRBJ1-1, with a possible D match to TRBD1 (6 bases). The germline V gene encodes CDR1 LGHNA and CDR2 YSLEER. Trimming left V 2 bases short and J 5 bases short, with 18 bases between. The CDR3 length is 16 residues. CDR3 coding DNA: TGCGCCAGCAGCCAAAAGGGCAGGGGCTGGCGGACTGAAGCTTTCTTT. It encodes CASSQKGRGWRTEAFF.

The genes are TRBV6-2 or TRBV6-3 and TRBJ2-1; 8 bases align to TRBD1. V lost 5 bases to trimming and J lost 6 bases; unmatched junction nucleotides: 9. CDR1 and CDR2 (germline): MNHEY, SVGEGT. The CDR3 has 15 residues. In DNA, the CDR3 is TGTGCCAGCAGTCGGACAGGGATTTTAAGCAATGAGCAGTTCTTC. It yields the protein CASSRTGILSNEQFF.

This clone was counted a single time. The chain employs TRBV30 and TRBJ1-4; possible D gene TRBD1, 6 bases. The V gene's germline CDR1 is GTSNPN and CDR2 SVGIG (reference sequence). This CDR3 comprises 16 residues. V lost 2 bases, J lost 1 base, and 14 bases lay in between. The CDR3 region is CAWSLPPGETNEKLFF. CDR3 sequence (DNA): TGTGCCTGGAGTCTACCTCCAGGGGAAACTAATGAAAAACTGTTTTTT.

V is TRBV6-1 and J is TRBJ1-2, with D possibly matching TRBD1 (6 bases). V was clipped by 1 base and J by 4 bases, with 10 bases between them. From germline, CDR1 is MNHNS and CDR2 SASEGT. The CDR3 extends over 14 amino acids. CDR3 sequence (DNA): TGTGCCAGCAGTGAAGGGACAGCAGTCTATGGCTACACCTTC. Protein sequence: CASSEGTAVYGYTF.

The rearrangement links TRBV24-1 to TRBJ1-3, with D possibly matching TRBD1 (5 bases). Trimming removed 6 bases from V and 0 bases from J, with 11 bases in between. Per germline, CDR1 KGHDR and CDR2 SFDVKD. The length of the CDR3 is 15 residues. The CDR3 DNA reads TGTGCCACCAGTACGACAGCTGACTCTGGAAACACCATATATTTT. Protein: CATSTTADSGNTIYF.

The chain is built from TRBV11-3 and TRBJ2-6, with a weak D call TRBD2 (5 bases). Between the trimmed V and J ends, which lost 1 base and 0 bases, there was a span of 13 bases. Germline V gene lookup returns CDR1 SGHNT and CDR2 YENEEA. The CDR3 is 18 residues long. The CDR3 sequence: CASSLGSSTRSGANVLTF. In nucleotides, the CDR3 is TGTGCCAGCAGCTTAGGTTCTAGCACCCGCTCTGGGGCCAACGTCCTGACTTTC.

This clone was counted a few times. The chain carries TRBV9 and TRBJ1-2, with D tentatively TRBD1 (5 bases). This CDR3 has 13 residues. V lost 2 bases and J 8 bases, leaving 13 bases between the germline ends. Germline loops: CDR1 SGDLS, CDR2 YYNGEE. The CDR3 sequence: CASSVQGAWGYTF. CDR3 in DNA: TGTGCCAGCAGCGTCCAGGGTGCCTGGGGCTACACCTTC.

The chain has TRBV11-2 and TRBJ2-3; 7 positions agree with TRBD2. Trimming cost V 0 bases and J 5 bases; bases outside gene matches: 5. From germline, CDR1 is SGHAT and CDR2 FQNNGV. The CDR3 has 15 amino acids. The CDR3 bases are TGTGCCAGCAGCTTAGATACCACGGGAGGAGATACGCAGTATTTT. Its translation: CASSLDTTGGDTQYF. The full variable domain, rest sourced from reference TRBV11-2 and TRBJ2-3, is EAGVAQSPRYKIIEKRQSVAFWCNPISGHATLYWYQQILGQGPKLLIQFQNNGVVDDSQLPKDRFSAERLKGVDSTLKIQPAKLEDSAVYLCASSLDTTGGDTQYFGPGTRLTVL.

With respect to this clone: One end of the junction does not line up with germline, which may come from a read error. The chain combines TRBV23-1 with TRBJ2-7, with a possible D match to TRBD2 (5 bases). TRBV23-1 is assigned to the ORF class and has an uncertain function. This CDR3 is built from 9 residues. The CDR3 bases are TGCGCCAGCCGTCGGTCCGGGGTTTTC. Translated: CASRRSGVF.

The chain couples TRBV5-6 to TRBJ1-5; D may be TRBD1 (5 bases). The CDR3 is 16 amino acids. CDR1 is SGHDT and CDR2 is YYEEEE in the germline V gene. V was pared by 1 base and J by 3 bases, with 14 bases between. This CDR3 reads CASSLSRDFHNQPQHF. The CDR3 nucleotides are TGTGCCAGCAGCTTGTCCCGGGACTTCCACAATCAGCCCCAGCATTTT.

This chain connects TRBV19 to TRBJ1-5; tentative D call: TRBD1 (5 bases). Germline loops: CDR1 LNHDA, CDR2 SQIVND (reference sequence). CDR3 length: 13 amino acids. Trimming took off 7 bases at V and 1 base at J, with 8 bases between the two ends. CDR3 amino acids: CASNRQSNQPQHF. DNA of the CDR3: TGTGCCAGTAATAGACAGAGCAATCAGCCCCAGCATTTT.

The J gene is TRBJ2-7, the V gene TRBV11-3, with 7 bases identical to TRBD1. Unmatched junction bases numbered 5, after V lost 4 bases and J lost 5 bases. CDR3 length: 13 amino acids. CDR1 is SGHNT, CDR2 YENEEA, per germline. CDR3 sequence reads: CASSSTGVHEQYF. CDR3 sequence (DNA): TGTGCCAGCAGCTCAACAGGGGTCCACGAGCAGTACTTC.

This clone was counted a single time. This chain connects TRBV2 to TRBJ1-5; D is possibly TRBD1 (5 bases). Germline CDR1 and CDR2: SNHLY and FYNNEI. Between the trimmed V and J ends, which lost 5 bases and 7 bases, there was a span of 15 bases. This CDR3 has 14 residues. This CDR3 is CASSQQDRKQPQHF. The CDR3 nucleotides are TGTGCCAGCAGTCAACAGGATCGGAAACAGCCCCAGCATTTT.

V is TRBV19 and J is TRBJ2-6; 10 bases line up with TRBD1. Per the germline V gene, CDR1 is LNHDA and CDR2 is SQIVND (reference sequence). V shed 4 bases, J shed 1 base, and the junction held 4 bases outside the gene matches. CDR3 length: 17 residues. CDR3 nucleotide sequence: TGTGCCAGTAGTACTCAGGACAGGGGGTCTGGGGCCAACGTCCTGACTTTC. Translation gives CASSTQDRGSGANVLTF.

V gene TRBV14 combines with J gene TRBJ1-3; possible D gene TRBD1, 5 bases. Germline CDR1 and CDR2: SGHDN and FVKESK. Trimming removed 2 bases from V and 11 bases from J, with 10 bases in between. There are 12 residues in the CDR3. Here the CDR3 DNA reads TGTGCCAGCAGCCAACAATCCAGGGCCATATATTTT. Protein product: CASSQQSRAIYF.